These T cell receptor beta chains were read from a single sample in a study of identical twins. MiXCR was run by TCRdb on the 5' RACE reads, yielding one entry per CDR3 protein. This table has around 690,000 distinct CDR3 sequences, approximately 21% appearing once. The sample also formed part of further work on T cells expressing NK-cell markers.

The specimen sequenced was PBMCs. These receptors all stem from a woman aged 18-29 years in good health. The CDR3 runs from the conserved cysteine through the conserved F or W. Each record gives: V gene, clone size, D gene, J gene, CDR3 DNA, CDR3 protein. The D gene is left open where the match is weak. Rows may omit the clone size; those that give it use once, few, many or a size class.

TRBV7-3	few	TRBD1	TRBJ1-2	TGTGCCAGCAGCAACGCCGACAGGGCCTACTATGGCTACACCTTC	CASSNADRAYYGYTF
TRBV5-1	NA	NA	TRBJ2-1	TGCGCCAGCAGCTTGGTTCGGGGCGCAGGGACGTTCTTC	CASSLVRGAGTFF
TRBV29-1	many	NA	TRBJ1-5	TGCAGCGTTGTACAGGGTGCTCCCGGCCAGCCCCAGCATTTT	CSVVQGAPGQPQHF
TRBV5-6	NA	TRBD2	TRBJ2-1	TGTGCCAGCAGCGTCGCGGGGGGGGAGAATGAGCAGTTCTTC	CASSVAGGENEQFF
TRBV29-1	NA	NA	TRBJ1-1	TGCAGCGTTGATGGTCCGGGGGAGAACACTGAAGCTTTCTTT	CSVDGPGENTEAFF
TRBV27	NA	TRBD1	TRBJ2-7	TGTGCCAGCAGTTTGGGACAGACGTCCTACGAGCAGTACTTC	CASSLGQTSYEQYF
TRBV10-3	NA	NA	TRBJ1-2	TGTGCCATCAGTGAACCCAGGGGAGGCTACACCTTC	CAISEPRGGYTF
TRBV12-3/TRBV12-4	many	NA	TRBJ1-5	TGTGCCAGCAGTTTTTCAGGGACCGATCAGCCCCAGCATTTT	CASSFSGTDQPQHF
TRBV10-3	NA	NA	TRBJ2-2	TGTGCCATTGCCCCTCGGAACACCGGGGAGCTGTTTTTT	CAIAPRNTGELFF
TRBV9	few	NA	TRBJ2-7	TGTGCCAGCAGCGTAGGGGGCCCATCCTACGAGCAGTACTTC	CASSVGGPSYEQYF
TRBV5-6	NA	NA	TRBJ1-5	TGTGCCAGCAGCTCAATGGAGCAGCCCCAGCATTTT	CASSSMEQPQHF
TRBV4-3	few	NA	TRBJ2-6	TGCGCCAGCAGCCAAGAATCACGAGGGGCCAACGTCCTGACTTTC	CASSQESRGANVLTF
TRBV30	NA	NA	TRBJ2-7	TGTGCCTGGAGTGAAGGGTACGAGCAGTACTTC	CAWSEGYEQYF
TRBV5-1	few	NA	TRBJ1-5	TGCGCCAGCAGCTTGGAGTCCAGCAATCAGCCCCAGCATTTT	CASSLESSNQPQHF
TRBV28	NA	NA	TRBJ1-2	TGTGGGGCGACAGGCGCCCGCTATGGCTACACCTTC	CGATGARYGYTF
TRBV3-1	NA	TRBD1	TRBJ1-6	TGTGCCTGCGGGACAGTCTATAATTCACCCCTCCACTTT	CACGTVYNSPLHF
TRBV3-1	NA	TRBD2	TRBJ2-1	TGTGCCAGCAGCCAAGTACTAGCGGGAAATGAGCAGTTCTTC	CASSQVLAGNEQFF
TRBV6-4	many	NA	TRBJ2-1	TGTGCCAGCAGTGACTCTGGAACCTACAATGAGCAGTTCTTC	CASSDSGTYNEQFF
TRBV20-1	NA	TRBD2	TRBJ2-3	TGCAGTGCTACACGACGTTTAGCGGGAGGCCTCGCTAGCACAGATACGCAGTATTTT	CSATRRLAGGLASTDTQYF
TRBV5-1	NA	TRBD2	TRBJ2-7	TGCGCCAGCAGCTTGTATTCAGGGAGGGACGAGCAGTACTTC	CASSLYSGRDEQYF
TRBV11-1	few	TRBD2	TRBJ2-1	TGTGCCAGCAGCCCCCGAGGGTCTAGCGGGAGGGATTACAATGAGCAGTTCTTC	CASSPRGSSGRDYNEQFF
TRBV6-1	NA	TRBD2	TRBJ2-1	TGTGCCAGCAGCGACGAGCGGGGGGGCTACAATGAGCAGTTCTTC	CASSDERGGYNEQFF
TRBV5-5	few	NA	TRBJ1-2	TGTGCCAGCAGCTATACGGGGGACTATGGCTACACCTTC	CASSYTGDYGYTF
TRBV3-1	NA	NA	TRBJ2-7	TGTGCCAGCAGCCATCGGCCGCCTCGAGAGCAGTACTTC	CASSHRPPREQYF
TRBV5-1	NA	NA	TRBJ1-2	TGCGCCAGCAGCATGGACGGCATGAGGGATAACTATGGCTACACCTTC	CASSMDGMRDNYGYTF
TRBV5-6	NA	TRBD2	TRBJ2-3	TGTGCCAGCAGCTTCGGACTAGCGGACCCGCAGTATTTT	CASSFGLADPQYF
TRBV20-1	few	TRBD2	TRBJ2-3	TGCAGTGTGGGGGTTGGCCTAGCGGGAGATACGCAGTATTTT	CSVGVGLAGDTQYF
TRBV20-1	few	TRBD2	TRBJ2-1	TGCAGTGCGGAACCATTTGGACTAGCGGGACCATACAATGAGCAGTTCTTC	CSAEPFGLAGPYNEQFF
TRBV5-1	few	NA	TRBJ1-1	TGCGCCAGCACTCCAGGGACCGCTTTTATGAACACTGAAGCTTTCTTT	CASTPGTAFMNTEAFF
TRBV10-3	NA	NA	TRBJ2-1	TGTGCCCTTGGAAGGGGGGCGGCCCCCAATGAGCAGTTCTTC	CALGRGAAPNEQFF
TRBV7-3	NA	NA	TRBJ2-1	TGTGCCAGCAGCCCCCAAGGGCGGGGGCTCTATGAGCAGTTCTTC	CASSPQGRGLYEQFF
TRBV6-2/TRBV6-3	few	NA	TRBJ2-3	TGTGCCAGCAGTTACACGGGAGCGGGCACAGATACGCAGTATTTT	CASSYTGAGTDTQYF
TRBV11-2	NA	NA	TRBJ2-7	TGTGCCAGCAGCCTTCTCATTCTAGCTAGCCACGAGCAGTACTTC	CASSLLILASHEQYF
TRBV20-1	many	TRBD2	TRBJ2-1	TGCAGTGCCGTACTAGCGGGTGAGCAGTTCTTC	CSAVLAGEQFF
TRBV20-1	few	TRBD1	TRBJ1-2	TGCAGTTCTCCGGGACAGGGGGCAGGTGACTATGGCTACACCTTC	CSSPGQGAGDYGYTF
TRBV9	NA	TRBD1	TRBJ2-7	TGTGCCAGCAGCGTGGATGGGACAGGGGAGAACGAGCAGTACTTC	CASSVDGTGENEQYF
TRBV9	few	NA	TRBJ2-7	TGTGCCAGCAGCCTTTCCCCCGGGGCGGTGCACTACGAGCAGTACTTC	CASSLSPGAVHYEQYF
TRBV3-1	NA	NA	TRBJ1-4	TGTGCCAGCAGCCCGCTGAGGGCGGCTAATGAAAAACTGTTTTTT	CASSPLRAANEKLFF
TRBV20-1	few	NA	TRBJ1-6	TGCAGTGCTAGAGATCAGACTCAGGGGAATTCACCCCTCCACTTT	CSARDQTQGNSPLHF
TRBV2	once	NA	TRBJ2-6	TGTGCCAGCAGTGACGGTAGCTCTGGGGCCAACGTCCTGACTTTC	CASSDGSSGANVLTF
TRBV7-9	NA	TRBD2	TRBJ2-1	TGTGCCAGCAGCTCCAGCGGGAGGGCCATCAATGAGCAGTTCTTC	CASSSSGRAINEQFF
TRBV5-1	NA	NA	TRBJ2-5	TGCGCCAGCAGCCGAGGGCCCCAAGAGACCCAGTACTTC	CASSRGPQETQYF
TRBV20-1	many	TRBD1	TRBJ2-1	TGCAGTGCTAGGGCACCGGGACAGGGGGTTTATGAGCAGTTCTTC	CSARAPGQGVYEQFF
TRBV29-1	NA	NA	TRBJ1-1	TGCAGCCACTCCAGAGGGATGAACACTGAAGCTTTCTTT	CSHSRGMNTEAFF
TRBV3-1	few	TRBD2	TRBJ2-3	TGTGCCAGCAGCCCAGGCACTAGCGGGGAATATACGCAGTATTTT	CASSPGTSGEYTQYF
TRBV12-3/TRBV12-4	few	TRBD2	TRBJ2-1	TGTGCCAGCAGTGGGTCATTGACTAGCGGAAGAGGGAATGAGCAGTTCTTC	CASSGSLTSGRGNEQFF
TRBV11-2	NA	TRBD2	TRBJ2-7	TGTGCCAGCACCGAACGTCTACTAGCGGGAGGAATCGAGCAGTACTTC	CASTERLLAGGIEQYF
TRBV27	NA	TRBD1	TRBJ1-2	TGTGCCAGCAGTTCCTTACAGGGGGCGCTTTTAAGAGGCTACACCTTC	CASSSLQGALLRGYTF
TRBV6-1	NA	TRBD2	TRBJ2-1	TGTGCCACCCGGACTAGCGTGTACAATGAGCAGTTCTTC	CATRTSVYNEQFF
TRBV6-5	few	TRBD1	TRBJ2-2	TGTGCCAGCAGATACGGGACAGGGGCCACCGGGGAGCTGTTTTTT	CASRYGTGATGELFF